Presented here are 13 T cell receptor beta chains from one specimen sequenced in a study of response to subunit inactivated influenza vaccine. TCRdb recomputed calls from the RT-PCR reads with MiXCR, one row per CDR3 protein. The sample lists fewer than 750,000 distinct CDR3 sequences; approximately 14% were seen once. The specimen was PBMCs from blood, collected 12 days after vaccination. The receptors were gathered from a man between 45 and 60 years old who received an inactivated influenza vaccine.

This rearrangement joins TRBV30 to TRBJ2-1; D is perhaps TRBD1 or TRBD2 (5 bases each). The CDR3 is 13 residues long. The V gene lost 3 bases and the J gene lost 8 bases, with 14 bases spanning the gap. Looked up from germline, CDR1 is GTSNPN and CDR2 is SVGIG (reference sequence). The CDR3 sequence: CAWRRSGTYEQFF. CDR3 in DNA: TGTGCCTGGAGGAGATCCGGGACGTATGAGCAGTTCTTC.

The chain links TRBV4-3 to TRBJ1-1; no definite D call. Per the germline V gene, CDR1 is LGHNA and CDR2 is YSLEER. There are 15 residues in the CDR3. The ends were cut back, 0 bases at V and 2 bases at J, with 10 bases in the middle. The CDR3 bases are TGCGCCAGCAGCCAAGATAGCGGAGTTAACACTGAAGCTTTCTTT. Its protein product is CASSQDSGVNTEAFF.

This clonotype was detected a few times. The CDR3 DNA reads as TGCAGTGCTAGGACCAGCCACAATCAGCCCCAGCATTTT. It codes for CSARTSHNQPQHF. This chain joins TRBV20-1 and TRBJ1-5; D unresolved. Germline V gene lookup returns CDR1 DFQATT and CDR2 SNEGSKA (reference sequence). The V gene lost 3 bases and the J gene lost 3 bases, with 9 bases spanning the gap. CDR3 length equals 13 residues.

The chain has TRBV19 and TRBJ2-1; D assignment may be TRBD1 or TRBD2 (5 bases each). The CDR3 is made up of 14 amino acids. V was cut by 1 base and J by 8 bases, with 12 bases left in between. Germline-derived CDR1 and CDR2 are LNHDA and SQIVND (reference sequence). CDR3 DNA sequence: TGTGCCAGTAGTATAGCTGGGGGAAAGGATGAGCAGTTCTTC. It translates to CASSIAGGKDEQFF.

V usage is TRBV18 and J usage is TRBJ2-1; D remains unclear. V lost 2 bases to trimming and J lost 1 base, with 6 bases between them. This CDR3 has 14 residues. In germline, CDR1 is KGHSH, CDR2 LQKENI. The CDR3 loop reads CASSPWGSYNEQFF. CDR3 in DNA: TGTGCCAGCTCACCATGGGGATCCTACAATGAGCAGTTCTTC.

This clonotype was seen only a few times. The chain links TRBV5-5 to TRBJ2-5; 10 nucleotides align to TRBD2. This CDR3 is built from 16 residues. CDR1 and CDR2 from the germline V gene are SGHKS and YYEKEE (reference sequence). The V segment lost 3 bases and the J segment 2 bases; nucleotides outside the gene matches: 7. The DNA of the CDR3 is TGTGCCAGCAGCTCCGGGACTAGCGTAAATCAAGAGACCCAGTACTTC. Its protein is CASSSGTSVNQETQYF.

This chain joins TRBV7-2 and TRBJ1-1, with D unresolved. The V end lost 2 bases, the J end lost 0 bases, and 10 bases lay between the germline ends. The CDR3 sequence is 15 residues long. Germline V gene data show CDR1 as SGHTA and CDR2 as FQGNSA. The CDR3: CASSLWATLNTEAFF. The CDR3 nucleotides are TGTGCCAGCAGCTTATGGGCCACCCTGAACACTGAAGCTTTCTTT.

The sample holds a few counts of this clonotype. The chain recombines TRBV20-1 with TRBJ2-7; TRBD2 is a possible D gene (6 bases). The CDR3 loop spans 14 amino acids. V lost 0 bases and J lost 2, with 11 bases in between. The germline V gene encodes CDR1 DFQATT and CDR2 SNEGSKA (reference sequence). Here the CDR3 reads CSARESGRTYEQYF. The CDR3 coding sequence is TGCAGTGCTAGAGAGAGCGGGCGGACCTACGAGCAGTACTTC.

The chain employs TRBV4-3 and TRBJ2-3; TRBD2 matches at 13 bases. V shed 4 bases and J 5 bases; nucleotides not matched to a gene: 18. The CDR3 extends over 20 amino acids. In germline, CDR1 is LGHNA, CDR2 YSLEER. DNA of the CDR3: TGCGCCAGCAGCCCCGGCACATACATCGGACTAGCGGGAGAGATAGATACGCAGTATTTT. Translated: CASSPGTYIGLAGEIDTQYF.

This clonotype has a handful of counts. This rearrangement joins TRBV20-1 to TRBJ2-3; a weak D match, TRBD1 (6 bases). The CDR3 covers 12 residues. The germline CDR1 and CDR2 sequences are DFQATT and SNEGSKA (reference sequence). V was shortened by 2 bases and J by 4 bases, with 7 bases between the two germline ends. The DNA for the CDR3 is TGCAGTGCTAGATCAGGGGCAGATACGCAGTATTTT. Translation: CSARSGADTQYF.

This clonotype has just a few counts. This sequence joins TRBV20-1 and TRBJ2-7; 11 nucleotides line up with TRBD1. Looked up from germline, CDR1 is DFQATT and CDR2 is SNEGSKA (reference sequence). The CDR3 length is 14 residues. Trimming at V came to 6 bases and at J to 6 bases, leaving 10 bases not matched to a gene. The DNA for the CDR3 is TGCAGTGCCATAGGACAGGGGGCTACGGGCGAGCAGTACTTC. Amino acid sequence: CSAIGQGATGEQYF.

This chain uses TRBV4-3 with TRBJ2-7; D gene ambiguous. CDR1 and CDR2 from the germline V gene are LGHNA and YSLEER. Trimming stripped 3 bases from V and 1 base from J, with 7 bases between. The CDR3 consists of 13 residues. In DNA form, the CDR3 reads TGCGCCAGCAGCCATGGGCCTTCCTACGAGCAGTACTTC. Its protein product is CASSHGPSYEQYF.

This clonotype was picked up many times. The J gene is TRBJ2-6, the V gene TRBV30, with 7 nucleotides matching TRBD1. The CDR3 covers 17 residues. The germline gives CDR1 GTSNPN, CDR2 SVGIG (reference sequence). Trimming cost V 2 bases and J 0 bases; bases outside gene matches: 7. The CDR3 is CAWSLTGPLSGANVLTF. CDR3 sequence (DNA): TGTGCCTGGAGTCTGACAGGGCCCCTCTCTGGGGCCAACGTCCTGACTTTC.